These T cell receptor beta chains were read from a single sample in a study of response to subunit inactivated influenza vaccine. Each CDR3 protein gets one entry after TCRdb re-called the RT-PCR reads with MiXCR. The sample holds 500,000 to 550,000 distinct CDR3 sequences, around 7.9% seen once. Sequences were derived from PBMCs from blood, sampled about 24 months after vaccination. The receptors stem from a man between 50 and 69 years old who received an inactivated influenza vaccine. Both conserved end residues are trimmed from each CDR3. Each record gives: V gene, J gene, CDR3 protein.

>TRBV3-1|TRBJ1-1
ASSQVQSAEAF
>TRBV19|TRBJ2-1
ASSLRTSGSYNEQF
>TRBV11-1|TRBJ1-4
ASSTQQGAGRTNEKLF
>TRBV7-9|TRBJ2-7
ASTGFSYEQY
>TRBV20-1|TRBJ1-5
SARTRDRGSEGPQH
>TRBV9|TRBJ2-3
ASSVAGTSGSAQY
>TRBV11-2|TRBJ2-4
ASSSIPGTTGGKNIQY
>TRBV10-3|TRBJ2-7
AISEYYEQY
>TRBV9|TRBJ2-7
ASSAFTNSYEQY
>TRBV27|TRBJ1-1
ASSLGQGAIGTEAF
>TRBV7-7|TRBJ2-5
ASSLVGTGEETQY
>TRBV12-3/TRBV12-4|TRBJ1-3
ASSLLGAVGNTIY
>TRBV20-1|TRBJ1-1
SASYDSANTEAF
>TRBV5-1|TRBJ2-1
ASSLGGLAGVRQF
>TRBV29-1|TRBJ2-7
SVEEVRGSNEQY
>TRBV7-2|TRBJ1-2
ASSQSGTHGYT
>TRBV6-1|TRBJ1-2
ASSVSWGYGYT
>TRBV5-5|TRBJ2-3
ASSLGLRLAGTDTQY
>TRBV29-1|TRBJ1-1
SVGAGYSIAF
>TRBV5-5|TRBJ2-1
ASSLTGNEQF
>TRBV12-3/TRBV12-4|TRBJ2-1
ASSLGRAEMNEQF
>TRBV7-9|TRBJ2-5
ASSVRDTWETQY
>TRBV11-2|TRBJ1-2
ASSSLRSTGVRYGYT
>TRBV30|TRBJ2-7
AWTLGQGEQY
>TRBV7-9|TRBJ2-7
ASSMRQGGYEQY
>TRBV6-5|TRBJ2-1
ASSYRGREQF
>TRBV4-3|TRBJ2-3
ASSQDQGLTGTQY
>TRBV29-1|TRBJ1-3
SVLNSGNTIY
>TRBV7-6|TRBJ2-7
ASSLRAGGTSSYEQY
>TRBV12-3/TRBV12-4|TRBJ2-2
ASSFRRTNTGELF
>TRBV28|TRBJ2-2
ASSSGLNTGELF
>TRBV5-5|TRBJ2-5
ASSWTDSQETQY
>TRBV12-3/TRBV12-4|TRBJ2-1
ASSYSSNEQF
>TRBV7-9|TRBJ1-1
ASSLTGTGSAEAF
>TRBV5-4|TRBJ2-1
ASSRDKRGYYNEQF
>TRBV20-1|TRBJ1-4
SARDAGSTNEKLF
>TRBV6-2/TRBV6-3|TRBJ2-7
ASSYGGHSYEQY
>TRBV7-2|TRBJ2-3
ASSLASTGHEH
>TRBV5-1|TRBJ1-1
ASSWAGKGNPEAF
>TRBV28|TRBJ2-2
AARGWTGELF
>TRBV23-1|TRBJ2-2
ASSQAGNITGELF
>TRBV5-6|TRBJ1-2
ASSYGTAYGYT
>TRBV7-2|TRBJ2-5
ASSLFGTGKETQY
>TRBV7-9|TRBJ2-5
ASSLALGGGQETQY
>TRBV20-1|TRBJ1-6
SARFVGFGAPYNSPLH
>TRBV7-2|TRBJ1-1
ASSLQGNTEAF
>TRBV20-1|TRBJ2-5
SARDRRGGETQY
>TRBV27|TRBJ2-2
ASSLPTTGGGLTGELF
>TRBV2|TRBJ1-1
ASGKTGNTEAF
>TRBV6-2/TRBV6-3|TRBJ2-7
ASERGLSYEQY
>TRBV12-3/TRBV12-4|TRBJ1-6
ASSLVGTGRSSYNSPLH
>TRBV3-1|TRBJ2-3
ASSLAKAPAGTDTQY
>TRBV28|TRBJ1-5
ASSSPPVSNQPQH
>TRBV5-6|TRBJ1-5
ASSPGAASNQPQH
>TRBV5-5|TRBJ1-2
ASSLAGAGFRNGYT
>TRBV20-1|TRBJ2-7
SARFGLAGIYEQY
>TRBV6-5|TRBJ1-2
ASSSRDRYGYT
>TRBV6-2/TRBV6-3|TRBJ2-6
ASSSTPGQVTGANVLT